What follows are 10 T cell receptor beta chains derived from one specimen sequenced in a study of beta chain features in type 1 diabetes (dated by TCRdb to between 2017 and 2018). Their antigens remain unidentified. Library construction relied on the immunoSEQ multiplex PCR assay. All of the isolated RNA was reverse transcribed with the High Capacity cDNA Reverse Transcription Kit, so expressed TCRB transcripts were sequenced. Here the immuneACCESS table is served through TCRdb, limited to in-frame sequences with V and J called. Missing clones are a known gap in these copies; in checked studies unresolved V genes cover under half, and the rest lacks a known reason. The sample records under 250,000 clones, roughly 14% of which are singletons. The ten biggest clones cover about 0.019% of the sample. Overall study results and their limits: Type 1 diabetes patients showed a moderate but significant shortening of TCRB CDR3 length in all four CD4+ subsets.

The sequencing input was naive CD4+ T cells from blood. Per the publication, the cell subset or site label means: true naive CD4+ T cells. The receptors here all came from a man aged 25 to 40 with type 1 diabetes.

This clone was counted only a few times. The rearrangement joins TRBV13 to TRBJ2-6; 7 bases align to TRBD1. With 5 bases clipped from V and 1 base from J, the junction kept 5 bases outside the gene matches. Germline loops: CDR1 PRHDT, CDR2 FYEKMQ (reference sequence). This CDR3 comprises 16 residues. The DNA for the CDR3 is TGTGCCAGCAGCCGAGAACAGGGGTCTGGGGCCAACGTCCTGACTTTC. Residues: CASSREQGSGANVLTF. The full variable domain, completed using reference TRBV13 and TRBJ2-6, is AAGVIQSPRHLIKEKRETATLKCYPIPRHDTVYWYQQGPGQDPQFLISFYEKMQSDKGSIPDRFSAQQFSDYHSELNMSSLELGDSALYFCASSREQGSGANVLTFGAGSRLTVL.

This clone showed up just a few times. The genes are TRBV27 and TRBJ2-7; D is perhaps TRBD1 (6 bases). This CDR3 comprises 13 residues. CDR1 is MNHEY, CDR2 SMNVEV, per germline (reference sequence). V was pared by 6 bases and J by 6 bases, with 15 bases between. The chain's CDR3 is CASRKTDRAEQYF. CDR3 DNA: TGTGCCAGCAGGAAAACGGACAGAGCCGAGCAGTACTTC.

CDR3 amino acids: CSARDPETQYF. CDR3 sequence (DNA): TGCAGTGCTAGAGATCCGGAGACCCAGTACTTC. The chain joins TRBV20-1 to TRBJ2-5; D not resolved. The germline V gene has CDR1 DFQATT and CDR2 SNEGSKA (reference sequence). The CDR3 has 11 residues. V was pared by 0 bases and J by 5 bases, with 4 bases between.

V and J are TRBV4-2 and TRBJ2-7; the D gene is possibly TRBD2 (6 bases). CDR1 LGHNA and CDR2 YNFKEQ come from the germline V gene. Trimming cost V 1 base and J 3 bases, with 19 bases left between them. The CDR3 spans 17 residues. The CDR3 DNA follows: TGTGCCAGCAGCCAAGTTTCATCGGGGCTAGCGAACTACGAGCAGTACTTC. As protein: CASSQVSSGLANYEQYF.

The gene calls are TRBV29-1 and TRBJ1-1; a weak D match, TRBD1 (5 bases). Germline V gives CDR1 SQVTM, CDR2 ANQGSEA. Deletions cut 7 bases from V and 4 bases from J, with 10 bases between. This CDR3 is built from 11 residues. CDR3 amino acids: CSEARGTEAFF. CDR3 coding DNA: TGCAGCGAGGCTAGGGGCACTGAAGCTTTCTTT. Based on the CDR3 plus reference TRBV29-1 and TRBJ1-1, the full variable domain is SAVISQKPSRDICQRGTSLTIQCQVDSQVTMMFWYRQQPGQSLTLIATANQGSEATYESGFVIDKFPISRPNLTFSTLTVSNMSPEDSSIYLCSEARGTEAFFGQGTRLTVV.

The chain combines TRBV10-3 with TRBJ2-5; D possibly corresponds to TRBD2 (6 bases). The V gene lost 8 bases and the J gene lost 5 bases, with 15 bases spanning the gap. Looked up from germline, CDR1 is ENHRY and CDR2 is SYGVKD. CDR3 length: 13 residues. The CDR3 protein is CAIWGEGWETQYF. The CDR3 DNA reads as TGTGCCATCTGGGGGGAAGGTTGGGAGACCCAGTACTTC.

This clone has just a few counts. V gene TRBV29-1 combines with J gene TRBJ2-3; TRBD1 matches 7 bases. The CDR3 contains 13 residues. Trimming cost V 6 bases and J 0 bases; bases outside gene matches: 3. Per germline, CDR1 SQVTM and CDR2 ANQGSEA. This chain's CDR3 is CSVGQLSTDTQYF. In DNA form, the CDR3 reads TGCAGCGTGGGACAGCTTAGCACAGATACGCAGTATTTT.

This chain joins TRBV30 and TRBJ2-3; 14 positions match TRBD2. The CDR3 sequence is 18 residues long. Looked up from germline, CDR1 is GTSNPN and CDR2 is SVGIG (reference sequence). With V trimmed by 7 bases and J by 3 bases, 15 bases remained unmatched. DNA for the CDR3: TGTGCCTCGACCGGGACTAGCGGGAGTAGGGGGGTGACAGATACGCAGTATTTT. It codes for CASTGTSGSRGVTDTQYF.

The chain couples TRBV5-6 to TRBJ2-7, with TRBD1 identical over 7 bases. The CDR3 extends over 15 amino acids. Germline CDR1 is SGHDT and CDR2 is YYEEEE. The trim removed 3 bases at V and 2 bases at J, leaving 8 bases unmatched. The CDR3 is CASSSMDRYPYEQYF. CDR3 sequence (DNA): TGTGCCAGCAGCTCGATGGACAGGTACCCCTACGAGCAGTACTTC.

V gene TRBV9 combines with J gene TRBJ1-2; D is perhaps TRBD1 (5 bases). The ends were cut back, 4 bases at V and 3 bases at J, with 13 bases in the middle. The CDR3 consists of 14 residues. Germline CDR1 SGDLS, CDR2 YYNGEE. The CDR3 reads CASSPMGQDYGYTF. The DNA for the CDR3 is TGTGCCAGCAGCCCCATGGGGCAGGACTATGGCTACACCTTC.